A selection of T cell receptor beta chains follows, all from one sample in a study of blood T cell repertoires in COVID-19. Produced via immunoSEQ multiplex PCR; TCRdb's table is partial and in-frame only. Found here are over 65,000 clones, about 81% of them singletons; the top ten hold over 8.5%. Sequencing was carried out using peripheral blood. The receptor set was obtained from a human donor in a cohort sampled during active COVID-19. Each CDR3 is given with its conserved first and last residue. Fields, in order: V gene, clone size, J gene, D gene, CDR3 DNA, CDR3 protein. A D gene is named only where the DNA matches it firmly. Size is stated for part of the rows, as once, few or many counts, or as a class when the clone is expanded.

TRBV7-2,-,TRBJ2-2,-,TGTGCCAACAGCCGGAGTGGGTCGTTGGCCGGGGAGCTGTTTTTT,CANSRSGSLAGELFF
TRBV3-1/TRBV3-2,-,TRBJ2-1,-,TGTGCCAGCAGCCAAGATCGGGCTAGCGCCTACAATGAGCAGTTCTTC,CASSQDRASAYNEQFF
TRBV28,once,TRBJ2-3,-,TGTGCCAGCAGTTCGCGACGTCCAGGGCCCAAAAGGGATACGCAGTATTTT,CASSSRRPGPKRDTQYF
TRBV5-5,-,TRBJ2-7,TRBD2,TGTGCCAGCAGCGCACCGGGACTAGCGGGAGTAGGGGAGCAGTACTTC,CASSAPGLAGVGEQYF
TRBV6-2/TRBV6-3,-,TRBJ2-7,TRBD1,TGTGCCAGCAGTGACACAGACAGGGGGCCATCCTACGAGCAGTACTTC,CASSDTDRGPSYEQYF
TRBV21-1,once,TRBJ2-7,-,TGTGCCAGCGGGGATTTCGGGACAGTGTCCTACGAGCAGTACTTC,CASGDFGTVSYEQYF
TRBV5-1,-,TRBJ2-2,TRBD2,TGCGCCAGCAGCTTAGCGGGGTACGGTGGGACCGGGGAGCTGTTTTTT,CASSLAGYGGTGELFF
TRBV7-2,once,TRBJ2-3,-,TGTGCCAGCAGCTTAGAGTGGGGCACGTACATGGAGACAGATACGCAGTATTTT,CASSLEWGTYMETDTQYF
TRBV7-8,few,TRBJ2-1,TRBD1,TGTGCCAGCAGGCAATCCCGGGACAGGGGAGAGGCTGAGCAGTTCTTC,CASRQSRDRGEAEQFF
TRBV19,-,TRBJ1-2,-,TGTGCCAGTAGTTTACGGGATAACTATGGCTACACCTTC,CASSLRDNYGYTF
TRBV13,-,TRBJ2-7,TRBD2,TGTGCCAGCAGCTTAGGACTAGCGGGAGCAAACGAGCAGTACTTC,CASSLGLAGANEQYF
TRBV27,-,TRBJ1-6,-,TGTGCCAGCAGTTTACGGCAGAAAACGGCGGATAATTCACCCCTCCACTTT,CASSLRQKTADNSPLHF
TRBV20-1,-,TRBJ1-2,-,TGCAGTGCTAGTGTACAGACCATGGACTATGGCTACACCTTC,CSASVQTMDYGYTF
TRBV20-1,-,TRBJ1-1,TRBD1,TGCAGCGCGTCAGGGGGAACTGAAGCTTTCTTT,CSASGGTEAFF
TRBV5-6,-,TRBJ1-2,-,TGTGCCAGCAGCTCCCTCGGGGGAGGCTACACCTTC,CASSSLGGGYTF
TRBV9,-,TRBJ2-5,-,TGTGCCAGCAGCCCCCCTGGGCTAGCTGTAGGGCAAGAGACCCAGTACTTC,CASSPPGLAVGQETQYF
TRBV4-1,-,TRBJ1-3,TRBD1,TGCGCCAGCAGCCGCACCGGACAGGGGAGCTCTGGAAACACCATATATTTT,CASSRTGQGSSGNTIYF
TRBV7-9,-,TRBJ2-7,-,TGTGCCAGCAGCTTCATGTCGGGCTCCTACGAGCAGTACTTC,CASSFMSGSYEQYF
TRBV24-1,-,TRBJ1-1,TRBD1,TGTGCCACCAGTGATAGGACAGGGCTGAATGAAGCTTTCTTT,CATSDRTGLNEAFF
TRBV6-5,-,TRBJ1-5,-,TGTGCCAGCAGTTACTCCCACCTATCGGGACAGCCCCAGCATTTT,CASSYSHLSGQPQHF
TRBV5-1,-,TRBJ2-7,TRBD2,TGCGCCAGCAGCTTGGATCCCGGGGAGGGAACCTACGAGCAGTACTTC,CASSLDPGEGTYEQYF
TRBV7-2,-,TRBJ2-1,TRBD2,TGTGCCAGCAGCTTTCGACTAGCGGGAGGACACAATGAGCAGTTCTTC,CASSFRLAGGHNEQFF
TRBV28,-,TRBJ1-1,-,TGTGCCAGCGCAAGGTCCAGGGGCGGCACTGAAGCTTTCTTT,CASARSRGGTEAFF
TRBV7-8,-,TRBJ1-1,-,TGTGCCAGCAGCTTGACAGTGAACACTGAAGCTTTCTTT,CASSLTVNTEAFF
TRBV28,-,TRBJ2-1,-,TGTGCCAGCAGTGGGATGGAGACGGAGGGCTACAATGAGCAGTTCTTC,CASSGMETEGYNEQFF
TRBV7-3,-,TRBJ2-3,TRBD2,TGTGCCAGCAGCTTAAACGCGGGAGGGACAGATACGCAGTATTTT,CASSLNAGGTDTQYF
TRBV12-3/TRBV12-4,few,TRBJ1-1,-,TGTGCCAGCAGTCCCGGTTACGGCACTGAAGCTTTCTTT,CASSPGYGTEAFF
TRBV7-8,-,TRBJ2-7,TRBD1,TGTGCCAGCAGCTTAGTGCCCCCCTCCGCCGGGACAGGGGTGCCCTACGAGCAGTACTTC,CASSLVPPSAGTGVPYEQYF
TRBV7-9,-,TRBJ1-1,TRBD1,TGTGCCAGCAGCCCGGGACAGGAGGAGTACACTGAAGCTTTCTTT,CASSPGQEEYTEAFF
TRBV19,-,TRBJ1-1,-,TGTGCCAGTAGTATAGATCATCATGGCACGAACACTGAAGCTTTCTTT,CASSIDHHGTNTEAFF
TRBV7-9,few,TRBJ2-7,-,TGTGCCAGCAGCTCACAGGCAGACCCCCTCTACGAGCAGTACTTC,CASSSQADPLYEQYF
TRBV12-2,-,TRBJ2-1,-,TGTGCAAGTCGCTTAGCGGATATTGGACTAGCAGTATCCTACAATGAGCAGTTCTTC,CASRLADIGLAVSYNEQFF
TRBV28,-,TRBJ1-1,-,TGTGCCAGCAGGGAAAAGACAGGTGCCCTCAGTGAAGCTTTCTTT,CASREKTGALSEAFF
TRBV28,-,TRBJ1-2,-,TGTGCCAGCAGCAAACTCGGACAGATCTATGGCTACACCTTC,CASSKLGQIYGYTF
TRBV9,-,TRBJ2-7,TRBD1,TGTGCCAGCGGTGGGACAGGGGAGGAGCAGTACTTC,CASGGTGEEQYF
TRBV6-5,-,TRBJ1-1,TRBD1,TGTGCCAGCAGGGACAGGGGATGGAACACTGAAGCTTTCTTT,CASRDRGWNTEAFF
TRBV10-3,-,TRBJ2-3,TRBD2,TGTGCCATCAGTGAATTAGCGGGAGACACAGATACGCAGTATTTT,CAISELAGDTDTQYF
TRBV27,-,TRBJ2-7,TRBD2,TGTGCCAGCAGTTTGGATACTAGCGGGAGTAACGACGAGCAGTACTTC,CASSLDTSGSNDEQYF
TRBV30,few,TRBJ1-3,-,TGTGCCTGGAGTGTACGGTTAGGGGGTGGTGGAAACACCATATATTTT,CAWSVRLGGGGNTIYF
TRBV7-2,-,TRBJ1-2,-,TGTGCCAGCAGCCCGTCGAACTATGGCTACACCTTC,CASSPSNYGYTF
TRBV7-9,few,TRBJ1-1,-,TGTGCCAGCAGCCCTCCTACAGGGGAAGCTTTCTTT,CASSPPTGEAFF
TRBV6-2/TRBV6-3,-,TRBJ2-2,-,TGTGCCAGCAGTCGCGACTACACCGGGGAGCTGTTTTTT,CASSRDYTGELFF
TRBV4-1,-,TRBJ2-1,TRBD2,TGCGCCAGCAGCTCGGGGACTAGCGTTTACAATGAGCAGTTCTTC,CASSSGTSVYNEQFF
TRBV3-1/TRBV3-2,-,TRBJ2-7,-,TGTGCCAGCAGCCAAGGGGGCAGTACTCACGAGCAGTACTTC,CASSQGGSTHEQYF
TRBV6-5,-,TRBJ2-2,-,TGTGCCAGCAGTAACACGGGCACCGGGGAGCTGTTTTTT,CASSNTGTGELFF
TRBV28,-,TRBJ2-6,-,TGTGCCAGCAAGGAGGGGGCGTCTGGGGCCAACGTCCTGACTTTC,CASKEGASGANVLTF
TRBV2,-,TRBJ1-2,-,TGTGCCAGCAGTCACCCAGTGGCATTTCAAAACTATGGCTACACCTTC,CASSHPVAFQNYGYTF
TRBV4-1,-,TRBJ1-1,-,TGCGCCAGCAGCCAAGAGGGCAGCTACACTGAAGCTTTCTTT,CASSQEGSYTEAFF
TRBV15,-,TRBJ2-7,TRBD2,TGTGCCACCAGCAGAGATGGTAGCGGGAATCTTTTAGAGCAGTACTTC,CATSRDGSGNLLEQYF
TRBV5-6,once,TRBJ1-2,TRBD1,TGTGCCAGCAGCTCCCCAAGAAACACAGGGGATCTCTCTGGCTACACCTTC,CASSSPRNTGDLSGYTF